The 24 T cell receptor beta chains listed next were all sequenced from one sample in a study of PD-L1 blockade in urothelial cancer. TCRdb's copy holds only in-frame clones and misses some; the assay was immunoSEQ multiplex PCR. The table includes roughly 130,000 clones, 84% detected once. Time point: pretreatment peripheral blood. The specimen was PBMCs, collected around atezolizumab (anti-PD-L1) treatment. Receptors were obtained from a man aged 50 to 59 with urothelial cancer.

The chain is built from TRBV10-3 and TRBJ2-6; TRBD2 matches 9 bases. CDR3 size: 17 residues. Trimming at V came to 3 bases and at J to 3 bases, leaving 6 bases not matched to a gene. The germline V gene has CDR1 ENHRY and CDR2 SYGVKD. In DNA form, the CDR3 reads TGTGCCATCAGTGATAGCGGGAGTTCACGTGGGGCCAACGTCCTGACTTTC. Amino acid sequence: CAISDSGSSRGANVLTF.

The chain recombines TRBV27 with TRBJ2-1, with D tentatively TRBD1 (6 bases). In germline, CDR1 is MNHEY, CDR2 SMNVEV (reference sequence). The length of the CDR3 is 15 residues. Trimming took 5 bases from V and 3 from J, leaving 14 bases between them. The DNA for the CDR3 is TGTGCCAGCAGTGGGGGCTACCTAATCTACAATGAGCAGTTCTTC. Translating gives CASSGGYLIYNEQFF.

V gene TRBV13 combines with J gene TRBJ2-7; D is perhaps TRBD1 (5 bases). Deletions cut 1 base from V and 4 bases from J, with 11 bases between. The CDR3 loop spans 14 amino acids. Germline loops: CDR1 PRHDT, CDR2 FYEKMQ (reference sequence). The CDR3 nucleotides read TGTGCCAGCAGCTTAGTTGGCAGGGCATACGAGCAGTACTTC. Translation: CASSLVGRAYEQYF.

This sequence joins TRBV6-6 and TRBJ2-3; maybe TRBD1 (6 bases). CDR3 size: 14 residues. Per germline, CDR1 MNHNY and CDR2 SVGAGI (reference sequence). The germline V and J ends were trimmed by 2 bases and 5 bases, with 11 bases remaining between them. CDR3 protein: CASSYGTSQDTQYF. In DNA form, the CDR3 reads TGTGCCAGCAGTTACGGGACATCGCAAGATACGCAGTATTTT.

The chain is built from TRBV9 and TRBJ2-1, with 11 bases identical to TRBD2. J was trimmed by 6 bases and V by 0 bases; bases with no gene match: 5. This CDR3 region has 16 residues. CDR1 is SGDLS, CDR2 YYNGEE, per germline. CDR3 nucleotides: TGTGCCAGCAGCGTAGGGGTAACTAGCGGGAGCAATGAGCAGTTCTTC. Protein: CASSVGVTSGSNEQFF. The full variable domain, in which reference TRBV9 and TRBJ2-1 provide the parts outside the CDR3, is DSGVTQTPKHLITATGQRVTLRCSPRSGDLSVYWYQQSLDQGLQFLIQYYNGEERAKGNILERFSAQQFPDLHSELNLSSLELGDSALYFCASSVGVTSGSNEQFFGPGTRLTVL.

The gene calls are TRBV19 and TRBJ2-5, with D possibly TRBD2 on 5 matching bases. Germline CDR1 is LNHDA and CDR2 is SQIVND (reference sequence). V was cut by 5 bases and J by 5 bases, with 15 bases left in between. The CDR3 contains 14 residues. The CDR3 DNA follows: TGTGCCAGTAGTTTTGGAGCCTGGGAGGAGACCCAGTACTTC. This gives the protein CASSFGAWEETQYF. Supplemented by reference TRBV19 and TRBJ2-5, the full variable domain reads DGGITQSPKYLFRKEGQNVTLSCEQNLNHDAMYWYRQDPGQGLRLIYYSQIVNDFQKGDIAEGYSVSREKKESFPLTVTSAQKNPTAFYLCASSFGAWEETQYFGPGTRLLVL.

The J gene is TRBJ1-6, the V gene TRBV19, with 7 bases lining up with TRBD1. CDR3 length equals 13 residues. Germline V CDR1 and CDR2: LNHDA, SQIVND (reference sequence). J lost 9 bases, V lost 6 bases, and 5 bases had no gene match. CDR3 residues: CASRQGPGSPLHF. The CDR3 DNA is TGTGCCAGTAGACAGGGGCCCGGTTCACCCCTCCACTTT.

This chain joins TRBV6-1 and TRBJ1-4, with 7 bases matching TRBD1. Trimming cost V 3 bases and J 6 bases; bases outside gene matches: 4. Germline lookup yields CDR1 MNHNS and CDR2 SASEGT. CDR3 length: 14 residues. CDR3 protein: CASSDGDRDEKLFF. For the CDR3, the DNA is TGTGCCAGCAGTGACGGAGACAGGGATGAAAAACTGTTTTTT.

CDR3 sequence: CASSPAGIGANEKLFF. CDR3 nucleotides: TGTGCCAGCAGCCCCGCGGGGATCGGGGCTAATGAAAAACTGTTTTTT. V gene TRBV5-4 combines with J gene TRBJ1-4; D gene ambiguous. Germline loops: CDR1 SGHNT, CDR2 YYREEE (reference sequence). This CDR3 region has 16 residues. V was pared by 4 bases and J by 3 bases, with 16 bases between.

The gene calls are TRBV30 and TRBJ1-5; TRBD1 might be the D (5 bases). Per germline, CDR1 GTSNPN and CDR2 SVGIG (reference sequence). The length of the CDR3 is 14 residues. Trimming stripped 2 bases from V and 4 bases from J, with 12 bases between. CDR3 coding DNA: TGTGCCTGGAGTAAGGCAGGGCGTAATCAGCCCCAGCATTTT. Amino acids: CAWSKAGRNQPQHF.

Here the CDR3 reads CASSRTGISSPLHF. As DNA, the CDR3 is TGTGCCAGCAGTAGGACAGGGATCAGTTCACCCCTCCACTTT. The V call is TRBV2, the J call TRBJ1-6, with 8 bases fitting TRBD1. Germline values: CDR1 SNHLY, CDR2 FYNNEI. Germline trimming cut 5 bases from V and 9 bases from J; bases unmatched to any gene: 6. CDR3 length: 14 amino acids.

The chain uses TRBV10-1 and TRBJ2-2; perhaps TRBD1 as D (5 bases). Germline loops: CDR1 WNHNN, CDR2 SYGVQD (reference sequence). This CDR3 region has 14 residues. The germline V and J ends were trimmed by 6 bases and 3 bases, with 11 bases remaining between them. CDR3 loop: CASRTERDTGELFF. DNA of the CDR3: TGCGCCAGCAGGACAGAGAGAGACACCGGGGAGCTGTTTTTT.

The chain has TRBV28 and TRBJ2-7, with D perhaps matching TRBD2 (7 bases). The germline CDR1 and CDR2 sequences are MDHEN and SYDVKM. Trimming shortened V by 2 bases and J by 9 bases, and 11 bases separated the two germline ends. CDR3 length: 12 amino acids. The CDR3 loop is CASSLGGGVQYF. CDR3 in DNA: TGTGCCAGCAGTTTAGGGGGGGGCGTGCAGTACTTC.

The chain carries TRBV7-9 and TRBJ1-6; the D is unclear. The CDR3 extends over 14 amino acids. CDR1 and CDR2 (germline): SEHNR, FQNEAQ (reference sequence). V was cut by 0 bases and J by 11 bases, with 11 bases left in between. The CDR3 loop is CASSLAGGRTPLHF. The CDR3 DNA follows: TGTGCCAGCAGCTTAGCCGGCGGTCGGACACCCCTCCACTTT.

The V and J genes are TRBV5-1 and TRBJ2-7; weak D call: TRBD1 (6 bases). Trimming cost V 7 bases and J 0 bases, with 14 bases left between them. Germline V gene sequence: CDR1 SGHRS, CDR2 YFSETQ. The CDR3 totals 14 residues. CDR3 loop: CASYRDNPSYEQYF. The CDR3 coding sequence is TGCGCCAGCTACCGGGACAACCCCTCCTACGAGCAGTACTTC.

CDR3 coding DNA: TGTGCCAGCAGCGAGACTAGTTTCAATGAGCAGTTCTTC. It translates to CASSETSFNEQFF. The chain uses TRBV7-3 and TRBJ2-1; TRBD2 might be the D (6 bases). This CDR3 is built from 13 residues. The germline V gene encodes CDR1 SGHTA and CDR2 FQGTGA. V lost 5 bases and J 6 bases, leaving 11 bases between the germline ends. The full variable domain, in which reference TRBV7-3 and TRBJ2-1 provide the parts outside the CDR3, is GAGVSQTPSNKVTEKGKYVELRCDPISGHTALYWYRQSLGQGPEFLIYFQGTGAADDSGLPNDRFFAVRPEGSVSTLKIQRTERGDSAVYLCASSETSFNEQFFGPGTRLTVL.

The rearrangement uses TRBV4-2 and TRBJ2-3; D not certain. Per germline, CDR1 LGHNA and CDR2 YNFKEQ. This CDR3 region has 15 residues. The V end lost 2 bases, the J end lost 0 bases, and 9 bases lay between the germline ends. The CDR3 loop reads CASSQPRGSTDTQYF. CDR3 DNA: TGTGCCAGCAGCCAACCCCGAGGAAGCACAGATACGCAGTATTTT.

This chain links TRBV7-2 with TRBJ2-6, with TRBD1 matching over 10 bases. The V segment lost 5 bases and the J segment 1 base; nucleotides outside the gene matches: 11. The germline gives CDR1 SGHTA, CDR2 FQGNSA. This CDR3 has 19 residues. CDR3 region: CASSRHLTGGSSGANVLTF. The CDR3 DNA reads as TGTGCCAGCAGCCGCCACTTGACAGGGGGCTCTTCTGGGGCCAACGTCCTGACTTTC.

The V and J genes are TRBV29-1 and TRBJ2-5, with a weak D call TRBD2 (6 bases). V lost 4 bases and J lost 4, with 10 bases in between. The CDR3 has 12 residues. CDR1 and CDR2 from the germline V gene are SQVTM and ANQGSEA. The chain's CDR3 is CSVGDGGETQYF. DNA for the CDR3: TGCAGCGTTGGGGACGGGGGAGAGACCCAGTACTTC.

This chain connects TRBV5-1 to TRBJ1-4, with 7 bases that match TRBD1. V dropped 6 bases and J dropped 4; count of bases not matched to a gene: 6. The CDR3 runs to 14 residues. Germline values: CDR1 SGHRS, CDR2 YFSETQ. The CDR3 loop reads CASKVGQRNEKLFF. The CDR3 nucleotides are TGCGCCAGCAAGGTGGGACAGCGTAATGAAAAACTGTTTTTT.

This chain joins TRBV4-2 and TRBJ2-1; the match to TRBD2 covers 8 bases. J was trimmed by 9 bases and V by 2 bases; bases with no gene match: 12. The CDR3 is 16 residues long. CDR1 and CDR2 from the germline V gene are LGHNA and YNFKEQ. The CDR3 DNA is TGTGCCAGCAGCCAAAATAAGCGGGAGACTGGCGGTGAGCAGTTCTTC. Translated: CASSQNKRETGGEQFF.

The chain uses TRBV13 and TRBJ2-7; the match to TRBD1 covers 9 bases. With V trimmed by 2 bases and J by 3 bases, 2 bases remained unmatched. Per the germline V gene, CDR1 is PRHDT and CDR2 is FYEKMQ (reference sequence). The CDR3 sequence is 14 residues long. The CDR3 reads CASSLRGQGYEQYF. Here the CDR3 DNA reads TGTGCCAGCAGCTTAAGGGGACAGGGCTACGAGCAGTACTTC.

V gene TRBV6-1 combines with J gene TRBJ1-6; D remains ambiguous. Germline V gene sequence: CDR1 MNHNS, CDR2 SASEGT. Trimming shortened V by 4 bases and J by 7 bases, and 14 bases separated the two germline ends. There are 15 residues in the CDR3. The chain's CDR3 is CASSGRNVGNSPLHF. CDR3 in DNA: TGTGCCAGCAGTGGACGGAACGTGGGCAATTCACCCCTCCACTTT.

The J gene is TRBJ2-7, the V gene TRBV20-1; D remains unclear. V was cut by 0 bases and J by 7 bases, with 7 bases left in between. Germline V gives CDR1 DFQATT, CDR2 SNEGSKA (reference sequence). The CDR3 spans 11 residues. CDR3 residues: CSARDGQEQYF. CDR3 sequence (DNA): TGCAGTGCTAGAGATGGGCAGGAGCAGTACTTC.